The source of this T cell receptor (beta chain) is a study of cytomegalovirus exposure and HLA in healthy donors (dated by TCRdb to 2016 to 2017). Broadly, across the study: An earlier analysis of approximately 600 of the donors reported approximately 270 Gb of sequence data and some 100 million unique TCR beta sequences from 150 million to 200 million T cells. Around 330 gigabases of sequencing data and roughly 80 million unique TCR sequences made up an early release that covered approximately 650 HLA-typed donors. The genetic ancestry cluster associated with self-reported Caucasian donors included 80% to 90% of the approximately 430 genotyped donors. The study was designed to test whether signatures of past pathogen exposure could be identified by cataloging public T cell receptors. The study used immunosequencing to profile the T cell repertoires of approximately 630 subjects and linked those repertoires to cytomegalovirus serostatus. Besides the first cohort of 666 subjects, a separate validation cohort made up of roughly 130 different subjects was used. To predict cytomegalovirus infection status, the study combined high-throughput TCR immunosequencing, statistical association of individual TCRs with disease status, and machine learning. To study patterns of TCR occurrence, a later analysis re-analyzed previously published TCR beta repertoires from around 700 donors and added high-resolution HLA genotyping. The later analysis used no new phenotypic data to find candidate immune exposures, relying instead on TCR beta sequences and their occurrence across donors. To decide whether each TCR beta V gene segment behaved as functional or pseudogenic, an earlier analysis of some 570 of the donors relied on high-throughput TCR beta sequencing. Donor age, sex, ethnicity and CMV serostatus were compiled together with the repertoire data. In a later genetic analysis, genome-wide SNP genotypes for about three fifths of the roughly 670 donors were used, and that subset was treated as a discovery cohort. Every repertoire in the discovery cohort had been generated on one and the same sequencing platform. Both class I and class II loci were covered by HLA typing, at four-digit resolution. The number of donors typed differed by locus, with about 620-630 for A, B, C, DRB1 and DQB1, roughly 520 for DQA1, about 610 for DPA1, and 400 to 490 for DPB1. A handful of DR-DQ haplotypes were handled as single units for association and clustering because linkage in the cohort was strong. Among some 410 genotyped donors of the cohort, an average of around 250,000 unique TCR beta nucleotide sequences was sequenced per donor, of which 15% to 20% were non-productive.

The cohort was made up of approximately 670 healthy bone marrow donors. At the time of sampling, every cohort member was nominally healthy, though immune exposures that went unrecorded were likely present. The donor was CMV seropositive and belonged to the group of more than 250 seropositive cohort members. Each donor provided a peripheral blood sample, and peripheral blood mononuclear cells were used for TCR beta sequencing. The Qiagen DNeasy Blood Extraction Kit was used to extract genomic DNA from the blood cell samples. The paper as a whole reports these results and caveats: A later analysis found that most CMV-associated TCR beta chains appeared HLA-restricted, with HLA associations seemingly driven largely by CMV exposure. In an earlier analysis of a few hundred of the donors, most TCR beta V segments were observed in productive rearrangements about 87% or about 30% of the time, broadly matching IMGT annotations. It was suggested by the authors that the approach could potentially be generalized to other disease states and immunological phenotypes. Several of the top co-occurrence clusters appeared to be linked to parvovirus B19, influenza, CMV and Epstein-Barr virus, according to a later analysis. While some public TCRs were present in many individuals, most TCR sequences turned up only very rarely across donors. Because HLA typing was unavailable for some donors at each locus, only the typed subset was used in association tests. At a false discovery rate of 0.05, a later analysis linked 15,000 to 20,000 TCR beta sequences to specific HLA alleles. The sequencing pipeline was judged likely to have produced a cluster of highly shared sequence variants as a technical artifact. The earlier analysis of almost 600 of the donors excluded about 16 rarely observed V segments, including chromosome 9 orphons, because counts were too low. When HLA alleles, especially DR and DQ, strongly co-occurred, attributing TCR associations to individual alleles was difficult. A later genetic analysis reported fewer N-insertions in productive TCRs among donors in an Asian-associated ancestry cluster than the approximately 700-donor mean. This cohort had only TCR beta chains sequenced, and the lack of alpha or paired-chain data limited which features could be detected. A further reported finding was that TCR beta sequences accurately predicted the HLA-A and HLA-B alleles for most subjects in the first cohort. V-gene and J-gene trimming of TCR beta chains was associated with a missense DCLRE1C variant in a later genetic analysis, and the association was replicated in an independent cohort. The presence/absence analyses assumed that sequencing depth was roughly uniform across donors, and that assumption may not be true. Three of the identified cytomegalovirus-associated TCR beta chains were confirmed in vitro to be specific for cytomegalovirus antigens. Cytomegalovirus status was reported to be diagnosed by the classifier with high specificity and sensitivity in both the original and validation cohorts. Compared with equally common non-associated chains, HLA-associated TCR beta chains in a later analysis were more clonally expanded and had lower generation probabilities. For the cohort, immune exposure information was limited to CMV serostatus. In a later analysis, TCR association rates were found to vary across HLA loci, with the most associated TCRs seen for DRB1 alleles and the fewest for HLA-C alleles. Linkage disequilibrium might explain the correlated functional status among segregating V segments, but an unknown experimental factor could not be ruled out. In the study, approximately 160 TCR beta chains were listed as associated with cytomegalovirus. Because the 87-base-pair reads could not distinguish some IMGT-functional V segments, including TRBV6-2 and TRBV6-3, those segments were excluded.

CDR1 and CDR2 are read off the germline V gene as SGHTA and FQGNSA. V and J are trimmed by 0 bases and 2 bases, and the gene matches miss 4 bases of the junction. Including the terminal cysteine and phenylalanine, the CDR3 comprises 18 residues. Only the CDR3 region is kept as DNA, spanning 54 bases read in frame from base 1. This clone was found once. The antigen it binds to is not known. Per-base qualities were not stored, and no clone one base away is much larger. The library was generated by the immunoSEQ multiplex PCR assay. For the multiplex PCR, a mixture combining 60 forward primers for TCR Vbeta segments and 13 reverse primers for TCR Jbeta segments was used. The CDR3 region of rearranged TCR beta genes was amplified from genomic DNA with a multiplex PCR assay. The Illumina HiSeq System was used to sequence the amplified TCR beta libraries as 87-base-pair reads. On the authors' methods: Across the 500 to 750 repertoires, a later analysis counted 80 million or so unique TCR beta chains, 9 million to 14 million of which were shared by at least two donors. Raw reads were error-corrected and collapsed into unique sequences with a nearest-neighbor algorithm that merged closely related sequences to remove PCR and sequencing errors. Alignment of CDR3 sequences to IMGT reference sequences was used to assign V, D and J gene segments. For a sequence to be retained, a match of at least six nucleotides was required to both a V gene segment and a J gene segment. Rearrangements were called productive when the CDR3 lacked stop codons and stayed in frame with V and J; all others were non-productive. CDR3 was defined according to IMGT convention as the region running from the second conserved V-encoded cysteine to the conserved J-encoded phenylalanine. Sequences without an unambiguous match to a single V gene segment were excluded from the earlier analysis of 587 of the donors. In an earlier analysis of a few hundred of the donors, V segments were called functional above 56.7% productive rearrangements and were called segregating when the between-donor standard deviation exceeded 5%. To diagnose cytomegalovirus status from the catalog of TCR beta chain sequences, a statistical classification framework was built. In a later analysis, V and J genes were assigned by comparing TCR nucleotide sequences against IMGT/GENE-DB human TR gene sequences. In a later analysis, CDR3 sequences and most-parsimonious VDJ recombination scenarios were assigned using the TCRdist pipeline. A later analysis defined each TCR beta chain by its CDR3 amino acid sequence plus V-gene family, and excluded reads lacking a unique V-gene family. In a later analysis, nearly 600 highly shared, low-generation-probability nucleotide sequences were removed to address suspected cross-contamination and a sequencing artifact. For each public chain, a later analysis derived a clonal expansion index from normalized ranks of inferred template counts within each repertoire. In a later analysis, generation probabilities were computed with a VDJ recombination model fitted to out-of-frame rearrangements, and the resulting probabilities were checked against IGoR. A later analysis scored TCR-TCR, TCR-HLA and TCR-CMV co-occurrence with hypergeometric tests, applying a repertoire-size bias correction to TCR pairs. A later analysis estimated false discovery rates by permuting HLA or CMV assignments 20 times. In a later analysis, co-occurring TCRs were grouped with DBSCAN, and TCRdist sequence similarity was added when clustering was performed within HLA-allele-positive subsets. Co-occurrence clustering excluded repertoires with fewer than 30,000 or more than 120,000 public chains, plus five with anomalous nucleotide sharing. The table comes from immuneACCESS by way of TCRdb, which keeps in-frame sequences with V and J called. Part of the clones is missing from these tables; in studies checked, under half for an unresolved V gene and the rest for unknown reasons. That table furnishes V, J and clone size, whereas the DNA furnished D and trimming. The sample table holds 90,000 or so clones, of which over 55% were seen once. More than 15% of the sample is held by the ten biggest clonotypes.

Sequences were obtained from PBMCs. The chain is assembled from TRBV7-2 and TRBJ2-3; the junction holds 14 bases that match TRBD2. This TCR was sampled from a woman aged 18-30 years in good health and CMV-seropositive. In nucleotide form, the sequence is TGTGCCAGCAGCTTAGCCGGACTAGCGGGAGGCGTCACAGATACGCAGTATTTT. Its translation reads: CASSLAGLAGGVTDTQYF.